These 7 T cell receptor beta chains were sequenced from one sample in a study of T cells expressing NK-cell markers. From the 5' RACE reads, TCRdb lists one entry per CDR3 protein and no DNA. Here the sample table reports approximately 150,000 distinct CDR3 sequences. Specimen: blood T cells: a sorted CD56 or NKG2C T cell subset, CD4+ or CD8+ T cells, or bulk PBMC T cells (not recorded which). The source is a woman between 18 and 75 years old in good health.

The genes are TRBV5-1 and TRBJ1-2; TCRdb's D call of TRBD1 is untestable without DNA. The CDR3 covers 15 residues. Per germline, CDR1 SGHRS and CDR2 YFSETQ. The CDR3 spells CASSLSGQTNYGYTF.

V usage is TRBV7-7 and J usage is TRBJ2-3; TCRdb reports TRBD1, a call that lacks DNA to check it against. Germline V lookup: CDR1 SSHAT, CDR2 FNYEAQ (reference sequence). The CDR3 is 15 residues long. The CDR3 here is CASSFGAAPEDTQYF.

The chain carries TRBV20-1 and TRBJ1-6; TCRdb returns TRBD1, unconfirmable since there is no DNA. This CDR3 spans 14 amino acids. Germline-derived CDR1 and CDR2 are DFQATT and SNEGSKA (reference sequence). This chain's CDR3 is CSARAGHHNSPLHF.

The chain combines TRBV29-1 with TRBJ2-5; TCRdb reports TRBD1, a call that lacks DNA to check it against. Per germline, CDR1 SQVTM and CDR2 ANQGSEA. This CDR3 has 15 residues. The chain's CDR3 is CSVEDGGAYQETQYF.

This chain links TRBV30 with TRBJ1-5; there is no DNA to check the TCRdb D call of TRBD1. The CDR3 consists of 11 residues. The germline gives CDR1 GTSNPN, CDR2 SVGIG (reference sequence). The CDR3 is CAWSAGQGQHF. Supplemented by reference TRBV30 and TRBJ1-5, the full variable domain reads SQTIHQWPATLVQPVGSPLSLECTVEGTSNPNLYWYRQAAGRGLQLLFYSVGIGQISSEVPQNLSASRPQDRQFILSSKKLLLSDSGFYLCAWSAGQGQHFGDGTRLSIL.

The chain has TRBV12-3 or TRBV12-4 and TRBJ2-1; TCRdb names TRBD2, which stays unverified in the absence of DNA. This CDR3 has 14 residues. CDR3 in amino acids: CASRGAGPGNEQFF.

The chain recombines TRBV10-3 with TRBJ1-2. This CDR3 has 14 amino acids. Germline V CDR1 and CDR2: ENHRY, SYGVKD. The CDR3 spells CAISGSQGLWGYTF.